The present TCR beta chain was sequenced within a study of naive and memory T cell subsets (dated by TCRdb to about 2017). General notes on the study: Sorted naive and memory T cell subsets from peripheral blood were analyzed in the study using a UMI-based, open-source pipeline for TCR alpha and beta sequencing. The functional CMV T cell responses agreed completely with IgG serology results. RNA was DNase-treated and reverse transcribed with TCR constant-region primers, mostly using SuperScript III.

The protocol used for the library was UMI-ligation and nested PCR. To cover both TRBC1 and TRBC2, the beta constant-region primer consisted of an equimolar mix of two oligonucleotides. A single-stranded oligonucleotide carrying the SP2 primer and a 12-nucleotide UMI was ligated to the 3' end of the cDNA by T4 RNA ligase 1. The ligated cDNA went through four rounds of PCR with nested alpha and beta constant-region primers together with the SP2 primer. The ligation reaction was incubated at 16°C for roughly 19-24 hours. To avoid over-amplification, PCR2 was usually performed as a SYBR Green qPCR and halted once a predetermined threshold was reached. Apart from the first purification, every purification step used Agencourt AMPure XP magnetic beads. Libraries were quantified by Qubit and checked on a TapeStation, with a main peak expected near 650 bp. The pooled libraries were sequenced on an Illumina MiSeq using v2 2x251 paired-end kits, which usually yielded roughly 0.95-2.1 million reads per sample. Libraries were pooled at 3 to 4 nM per sample, and roughly 4.5-7.5% PhiX was added to improve cluster recognition. Under the source paper's analysis protocol: FASTQ reads processed by Demultiplexor were assigned V and J genes by Decombinator through tag matching that tolerated a single base-pair mismatch. Collapsinator relied on UMIs to fix sequencing errors as well as frequency errors caused by PCR heterogeneity. CDR3Translator translated TCRs and extracted CDR3s from the conserved cysteine to the FGXG phenylalanine, flagging non-productive sequences. Gini, Shannon entropy and inverse Simpson indices were calculated on repertoires subsampled to equal numbers of UMI-defined TCRs. Within the linear range, a power law was fitted to clonotype abundance distributions using maximum likelihood. When run on a single naive CD8 sample, MIGEC and the pipeline yielded similar UMI counts, similar unique TCR numbers and similar clonal distributions. One analysis removed from the naive repertoire any naive TCRs that were also found in any memory subset from the same donor. A set of some 7,000 CMV-associated CDR3 sequences, compiled from VDJdb and a published dataset, was used to search the repertoires. TCRdb reran the public reads through fastp at Q25 and MiXCR, keeping productive beta chains. One record per CDR3 amino acid sequence lists the most common genes and DNA. The V and J calls here are based on TCRdb, not the publication. This sample gives about 150,000 distinct CDR3 sequences in total; around 15% of them show up just once. The ten largest clones take up roughly 0.14% of the sample.

V and J are trimmed by 5 bases and 5 bases, and the gene matches miss 5 bases of the junction. From cysteine to phenylalanine, the CDR3 is 16 amino acids long. Only the CDR3 DNA is retained, 48 bases long and in frame from the first base. In the germline V gene, CDR1 corresponds to KGHDR and CDR2 to SFDVKD. Summary of the overall study and its limitations: After error correction, over 95% of naive TCR sequences appeared only once, giving much steeper abundance distributions than memory subsets. Clonotypes were defined as single alpha or beta chain sequences, not paired alpha/beta receptors. No ground truth was available to validate the repertoire findings for the naive and memory subsets. TCR abundance followed a power law whose exponent differed between naive and memory subsets but was consistent across the three individuals. In both CD4 and CD8 cells, the Gini index increased while Shannon and inverse Simpson diversity decreased from naive through CM, EM and EMRA. Naive repertoires, especially CD8, contained a few larger clonotypes, possibly memory cells re-expressing CD45RA. RNA-based TCR counts may be affected by expression changes linked to T cell activation and differentiation.

About this clonotype itself: This receptor's antigen is unknown. Base qualities are not provided; no much larger clone lies one nucleotide away.

From the second PCR step on, the TCR alpha and beta chain libraries were amplified in separate reactions. The CMV status of each donor was determined by measuring IFNgamma production from CD4+ T cells after fresh PBMCs had been stimulated overnight with CMV viral lysate. Using Miltenyi beads, CD4 T cells were first positively selected, and CD8 T cells were then positively selected from the CD4-negative fraction. After staining for CD3, CD4, CD8, CD45RA, CD27 and a live/dead dye, cells were sorted on a BD Aria II into four subsets based on CD45RA and CD27. A few healthy volunteers provided blood, and the blood of each volunteer was split into CD4 and CD8 T cells and then into four differentiation subsets. Approximately 120 ml of peripheral blood was collected from each donor, and PBMC were isolated by Ficoll-Paque PLUS density-gradient centrifugation. After sorting, cells were lysed in RLT buffer, RNA was extracted using a Qiagen RNeasy kit, and the extracted RNA was stored at -80 degrees C.

The V gene is TRBV24-1 and the J gene is TRBJ2-2, and TRBD2 matches 12 of the central bases. The sequence came from a human donor in good health. The sample taken for sequencing was naive CD4+ T cells from blood. The cell subset or site label here, explained by the study, means: naive T cells, CD45RA high CD27+. The DNA sequence is TGTGCCACCAGTGCCCCGACTAGCGGGAGTACCGGGGAGCTGTTTTTT. It translates to CATSAPTSGSTGELFF.